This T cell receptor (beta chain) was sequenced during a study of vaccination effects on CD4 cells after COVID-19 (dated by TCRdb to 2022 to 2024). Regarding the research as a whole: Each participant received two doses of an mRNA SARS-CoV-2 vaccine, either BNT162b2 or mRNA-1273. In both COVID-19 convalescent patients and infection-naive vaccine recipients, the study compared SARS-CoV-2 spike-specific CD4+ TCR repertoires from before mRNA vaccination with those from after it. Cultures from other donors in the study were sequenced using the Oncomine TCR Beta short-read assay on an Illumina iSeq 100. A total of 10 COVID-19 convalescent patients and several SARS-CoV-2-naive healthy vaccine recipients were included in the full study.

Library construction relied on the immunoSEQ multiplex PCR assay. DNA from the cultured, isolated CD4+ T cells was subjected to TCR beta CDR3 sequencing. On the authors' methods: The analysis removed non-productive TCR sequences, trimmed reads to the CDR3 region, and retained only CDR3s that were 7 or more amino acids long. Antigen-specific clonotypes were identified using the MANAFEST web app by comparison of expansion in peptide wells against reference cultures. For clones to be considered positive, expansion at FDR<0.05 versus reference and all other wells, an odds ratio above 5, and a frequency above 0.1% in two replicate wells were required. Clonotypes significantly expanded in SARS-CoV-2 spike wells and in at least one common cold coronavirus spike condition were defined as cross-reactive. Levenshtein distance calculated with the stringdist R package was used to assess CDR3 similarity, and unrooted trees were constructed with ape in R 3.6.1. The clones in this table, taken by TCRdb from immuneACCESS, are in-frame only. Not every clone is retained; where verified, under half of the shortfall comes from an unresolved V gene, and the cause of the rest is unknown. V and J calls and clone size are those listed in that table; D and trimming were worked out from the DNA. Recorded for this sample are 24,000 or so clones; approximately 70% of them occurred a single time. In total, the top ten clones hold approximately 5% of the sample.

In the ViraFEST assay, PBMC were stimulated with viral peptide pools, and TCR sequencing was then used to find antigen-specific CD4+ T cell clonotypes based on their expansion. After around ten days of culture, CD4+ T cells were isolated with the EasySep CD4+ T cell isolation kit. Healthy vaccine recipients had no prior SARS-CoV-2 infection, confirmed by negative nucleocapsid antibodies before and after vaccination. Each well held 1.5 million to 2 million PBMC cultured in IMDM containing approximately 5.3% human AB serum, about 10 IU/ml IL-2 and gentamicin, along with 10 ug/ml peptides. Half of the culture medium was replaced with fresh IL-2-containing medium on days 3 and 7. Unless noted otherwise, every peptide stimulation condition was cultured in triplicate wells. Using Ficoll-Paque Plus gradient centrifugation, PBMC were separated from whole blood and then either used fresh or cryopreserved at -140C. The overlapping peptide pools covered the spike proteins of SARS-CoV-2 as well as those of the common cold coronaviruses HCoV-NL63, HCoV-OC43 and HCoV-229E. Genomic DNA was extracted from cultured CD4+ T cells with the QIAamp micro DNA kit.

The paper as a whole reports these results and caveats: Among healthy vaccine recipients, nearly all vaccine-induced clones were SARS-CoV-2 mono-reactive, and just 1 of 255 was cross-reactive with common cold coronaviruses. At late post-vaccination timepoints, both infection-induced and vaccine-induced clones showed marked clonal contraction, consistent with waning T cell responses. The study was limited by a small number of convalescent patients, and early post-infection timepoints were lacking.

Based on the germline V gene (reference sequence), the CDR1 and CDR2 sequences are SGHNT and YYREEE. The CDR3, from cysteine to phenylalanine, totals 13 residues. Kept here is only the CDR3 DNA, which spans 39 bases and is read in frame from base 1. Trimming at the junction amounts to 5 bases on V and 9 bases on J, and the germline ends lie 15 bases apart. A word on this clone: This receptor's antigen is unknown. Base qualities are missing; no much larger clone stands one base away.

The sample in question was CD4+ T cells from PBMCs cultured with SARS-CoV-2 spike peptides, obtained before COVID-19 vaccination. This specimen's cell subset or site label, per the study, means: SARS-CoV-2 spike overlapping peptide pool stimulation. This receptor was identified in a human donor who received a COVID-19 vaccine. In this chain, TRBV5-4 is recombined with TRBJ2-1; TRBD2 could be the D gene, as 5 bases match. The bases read TGTGCCAGCAGTAGTGGGAGCAACGCTGAGCAGTTCTTC. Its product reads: CASSSGSNAEQFF.